This paragraph covers one T cell receptor (beta chain) sequence. Original data processing: Amplifying reference gene primers gave estimates of nucleated cell counts. Measured with immunoSEQ multiplex PCR; TCRdb has only the in-frame clones, and not every one. V, J and clone size are taken as reported in that table, and D and trimming were inferred from the DNA itself. The top ten hold roughly 17% of the sample, which has about 96,000 clones, 70% to 85% seen once. The V gene end was trimmed by 2 bases and the J gene end by 8 bases; junction bases not matched to a gene: 10. Per germline, CDR1 GTSNPN and CDR2 SVGIG (reference sequence). CDR3 length: 14 amino acids. The sample is drawn from a study of blood T cell repertoires in COVID-19. Study-level background: Samples representing acute and convalescent COVID-19 were sourced from the United States, Italy and Spain. T cells, B-cell-depleted T cells, or PBMCs provided the cDNA or gDNA that served as material.

Sequencing was performed on peripheral blood. The rearrangement links TRBV30 to TRBJ1-2; 8 nucleotides agree with TRBD1. The clonotype comes from a woman aged 60-75 years with acute or convalescent COVID-19. The CDR3 loop is CAWSIPDREQGYTF. The CDR3 bases are TGTGCCTGGAGTATCCCGGACAGGGAACAGGGCTACACCTTC.